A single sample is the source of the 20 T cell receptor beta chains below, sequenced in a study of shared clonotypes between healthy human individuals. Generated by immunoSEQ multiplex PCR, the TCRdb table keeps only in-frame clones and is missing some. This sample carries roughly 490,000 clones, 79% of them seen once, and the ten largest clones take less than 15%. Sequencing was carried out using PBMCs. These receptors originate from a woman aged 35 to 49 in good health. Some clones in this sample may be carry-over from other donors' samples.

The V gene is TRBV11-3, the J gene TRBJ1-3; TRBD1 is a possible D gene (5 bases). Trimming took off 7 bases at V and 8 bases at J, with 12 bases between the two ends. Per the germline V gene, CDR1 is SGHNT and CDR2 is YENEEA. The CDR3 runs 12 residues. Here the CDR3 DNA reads TGTGCCAGCAAGGGACGGAGTGACACCATATATTTT. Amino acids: CASKGRSDTIYF. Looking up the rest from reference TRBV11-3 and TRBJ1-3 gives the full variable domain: EAGVVQSPRYKIIEKKQPVAFWCNPISGHNTLYWYLQNLGQGPELLIRYENEEAVDDSQLPKDRFSAERLKGVDSTLKIQPAELGDSAVYLCASKGRSDTIYFGEGSWLTVV.

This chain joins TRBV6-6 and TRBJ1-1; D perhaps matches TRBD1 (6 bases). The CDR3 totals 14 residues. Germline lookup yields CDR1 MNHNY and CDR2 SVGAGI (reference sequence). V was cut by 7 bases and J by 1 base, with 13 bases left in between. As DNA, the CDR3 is TGTGCCAGCAACATAGGGGGGGGGAACACTGAAGCTTTCTTT. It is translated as CASNIGGGNTEAFF.

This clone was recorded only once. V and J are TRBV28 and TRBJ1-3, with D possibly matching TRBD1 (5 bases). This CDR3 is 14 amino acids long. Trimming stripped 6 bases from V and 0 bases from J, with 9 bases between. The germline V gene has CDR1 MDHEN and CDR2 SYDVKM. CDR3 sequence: CASRPGNSGNTIYF. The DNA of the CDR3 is TGTGCCAGCAGACCAGGGAACTCTGGAAACACCATATATTTT.

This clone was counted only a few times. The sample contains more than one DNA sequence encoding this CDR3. As DNA, the CDR3 is TGCGCCAGCAGCTTGGAGGGGAACACTGAAGCTTTCTTT. This translates into CASSLEGNTEAFF. The gene calls are TRBV5-1 and TRBJ1-1, with D hard to call. The CDR3 has 13 residues. The germline V gene encodes CDR1 SGHRS and CDR2 YFSETQ. The V and J ends lost 0 bases and 1 base respectively, with 4 bases between them.

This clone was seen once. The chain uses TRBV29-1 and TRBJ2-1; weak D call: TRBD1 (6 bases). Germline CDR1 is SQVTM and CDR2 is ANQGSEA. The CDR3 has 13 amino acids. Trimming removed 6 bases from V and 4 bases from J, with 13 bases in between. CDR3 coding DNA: TGCAGCGTCGACGGGACAAGTTACAATGAGCAGTTCTTC. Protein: CSVDGTSYNEQFF.

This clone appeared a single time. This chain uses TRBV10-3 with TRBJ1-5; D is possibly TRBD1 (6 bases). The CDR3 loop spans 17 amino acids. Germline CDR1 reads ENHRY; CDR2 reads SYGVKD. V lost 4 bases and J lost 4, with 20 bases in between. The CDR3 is CAISAKPGVLHNQPQHF. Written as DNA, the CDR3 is TGTGCCATCAGTGCCAAACCAGGGGTACTACATAATCAGCCCCAGCATTTT.

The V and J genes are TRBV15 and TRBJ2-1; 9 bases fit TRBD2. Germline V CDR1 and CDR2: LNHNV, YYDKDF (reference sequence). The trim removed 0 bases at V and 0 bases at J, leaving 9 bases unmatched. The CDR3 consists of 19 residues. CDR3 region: CATSRDSGSVTGSYNEQFF. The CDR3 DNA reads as TGTGCCACCAGCAGAGATAGCGGGAGCGTAACGGGCTCCTACAATGAGCAGTTCTTC.

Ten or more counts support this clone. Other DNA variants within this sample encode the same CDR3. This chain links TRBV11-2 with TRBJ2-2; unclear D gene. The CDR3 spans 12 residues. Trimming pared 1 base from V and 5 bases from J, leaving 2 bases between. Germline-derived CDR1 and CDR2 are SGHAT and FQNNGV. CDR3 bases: TGTGCCAGCAGCTTAGCTACCGGGGAGCTGTTTTTT. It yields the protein CASSLATGELFF.

Here the CDR3 reads CASSSISYEQYF. In DNA form, the CDR3 reads TGTGCCAGCAGCTCCATATCCTACGAGCAGTACTTC. This chain connects TRBV13 to TRBJ2-7; the D is unclear. The CDR3 consists of 12 residues. The ends were cut back, 4 bases at V and 1 base at J, with 5 bases in the middle. Germline V gives CDR1 PRHDT, CDR2 FYEKMQ (reference sequence).

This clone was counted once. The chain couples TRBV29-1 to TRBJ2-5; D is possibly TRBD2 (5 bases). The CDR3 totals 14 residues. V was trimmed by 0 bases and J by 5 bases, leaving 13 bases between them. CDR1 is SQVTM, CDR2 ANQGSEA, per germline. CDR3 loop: CSVEDSPWRETQYF. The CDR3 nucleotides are TGCAGCGTTGAAGATAGTCCCTGGAGGGAGACCCAGTACTTC.

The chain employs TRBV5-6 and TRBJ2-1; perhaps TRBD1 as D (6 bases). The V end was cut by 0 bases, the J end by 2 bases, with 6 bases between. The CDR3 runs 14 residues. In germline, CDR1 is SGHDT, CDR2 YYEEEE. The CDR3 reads CASSLGQAYNEQFF. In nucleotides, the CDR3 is TGTGCCAGCAGCTTGGGACAGGCCTACAATGAGCAGTTCTTC.

CDR3 region: CASSLLRTTVSEKLFF. For the CDR3, the DNA is TGTGCCAGCAGCCTCCTTCGAACGACAGTCTCCGAAAAACTGTTTTTT. The chain employs TRBV14 and TRBJ1-4, with a possible D match to TRBD1 (5 bases). The V end was cut by 4 bases, the J end by 8 bases, with 20 bases between. CDR1 SGHDN and CDR2 FVKESK come from the germline V gene. This CDR3 spans 16 amino acids.

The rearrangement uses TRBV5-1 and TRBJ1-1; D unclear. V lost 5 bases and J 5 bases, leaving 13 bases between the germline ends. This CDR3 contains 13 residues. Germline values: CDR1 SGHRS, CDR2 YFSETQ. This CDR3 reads CASRGPEGTEAFF. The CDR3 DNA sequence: TGCGCCAGCAGAGGTCCAGAAGGGACTGAAGCTTTCTTT.

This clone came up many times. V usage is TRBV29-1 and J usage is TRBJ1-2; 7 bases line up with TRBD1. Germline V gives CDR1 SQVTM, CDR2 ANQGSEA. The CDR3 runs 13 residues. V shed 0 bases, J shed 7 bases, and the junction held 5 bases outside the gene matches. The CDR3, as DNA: TGCAGCGTTGAAGAAACAGGGGATGGTGGCTACACCTTC. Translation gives CSVEETGDGGYTF.

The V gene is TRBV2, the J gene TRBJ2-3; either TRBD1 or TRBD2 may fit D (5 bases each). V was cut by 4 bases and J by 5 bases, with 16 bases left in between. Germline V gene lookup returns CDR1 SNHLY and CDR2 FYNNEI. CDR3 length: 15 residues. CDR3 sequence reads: CASSAYGAPGDTQYF. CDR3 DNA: TGTGCCAGCAGTGCGTACGGGGCGCCGGGAGATACGCAGTATTTT. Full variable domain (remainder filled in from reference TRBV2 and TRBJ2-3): EPEVTQTPSHQVTQMGQEVILRCVPISNHLYFYWYRQILGQKVEFLVSFYNNEISEKSEIFDDQFSVERPDGSNFTLKIRSTKLEDSAMYFCASSAYGAPGDTQYFGPGTRLTVL.

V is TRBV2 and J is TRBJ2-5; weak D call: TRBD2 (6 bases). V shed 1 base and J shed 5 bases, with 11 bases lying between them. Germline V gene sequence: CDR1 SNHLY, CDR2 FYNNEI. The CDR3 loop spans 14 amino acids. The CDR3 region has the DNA TGTGCCAGCAGTGAAGGCCGGGAGATGGAGACCCAGTACTTC. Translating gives CASSEGREMETQYF.

The CDR3 protein is CATSRDFRDRSGYTF. The CDR3 DNA is TGTGCCACCAGCAGAGATTTTCGAGATCGGAGTGGCTACACCTTC. The V gene is TRBV15, the J gene TRBJ1-2; no reliable D call. Trimming stripped 0 bases from V and 7 bases from J, with 15 bases between. There are 15 residues in the CDR3. Germline values: CDR1 LNHNV, CDR2 YYDKDF (reference sequence).

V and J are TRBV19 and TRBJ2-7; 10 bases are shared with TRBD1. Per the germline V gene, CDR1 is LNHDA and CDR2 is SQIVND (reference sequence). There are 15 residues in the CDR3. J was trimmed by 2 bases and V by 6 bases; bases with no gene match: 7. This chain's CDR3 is CASSLSGTGAYEQYF. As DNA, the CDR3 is TGTGCCAGTAGCCTTTCCGGGACAGGGGCCTACGAGCAGTACTTC.

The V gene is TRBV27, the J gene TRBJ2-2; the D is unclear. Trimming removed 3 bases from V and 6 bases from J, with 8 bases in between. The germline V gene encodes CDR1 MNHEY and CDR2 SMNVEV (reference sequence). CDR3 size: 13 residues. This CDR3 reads CASSFQSSGELFF. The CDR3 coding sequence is TGTGCCAGCAGTTTCCAGAGCTCCGGGGAGCTGTTTTTT.

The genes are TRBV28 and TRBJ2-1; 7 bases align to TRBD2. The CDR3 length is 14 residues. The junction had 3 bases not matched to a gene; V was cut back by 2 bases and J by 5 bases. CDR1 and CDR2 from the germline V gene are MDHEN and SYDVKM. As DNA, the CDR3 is TGTGCCAGCAGTTTAGCGGGAGCCAACAATGAGCAGTTCTTC. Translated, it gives CASSLAGANNEQFF.